The 12 T cell receptor beta chains in this list originate from one sample, sequenced in a study of T cells after yellow fever vaccination. MiXCR was run by TCRdb on the 5' RACE reads, yielding one entry per CDR3 protein. The profile shows 250,000 or so distinct CDR3 sequences, 3.6% of them singletons. Source: PBMCs, taken 15 days after the yellow fever booster vaccination. These receptors all stem from a man between 18 and 29 years old who received the YFV17D yellow fever vaccine.

The sample holds many counts of this clonotype. This sequence joins TRBV5-1 and TRBJ1-1; 9 bases line up with TRBD1. J was trimmed by 4 bases and V by 4 bases; bases with no gene match: 5. The CDR3 runs 14 residues. From germline, CDR1 is SGHRS and CDR2 YFSETQ. The CDR3 loop reads CASSVQGASTEAFF. The CDR3 bases are TGCGCCAGCAGCGTACAGGGGGCGAGCACTGAAGCTTTCTTT.

This clonotype showed up many times. The chain carries TRBV20-1 and TRBJ2-1; D might be TRBD1 (5 bases). The CDR3 is 13 amino acids. V was shortened by 0 bases and J by 9 bases, with 12 bases between the two germline ends. Germline-derived CDR1 and CDR2 are DFQATT and SNEGSKA (reference sequence). This CDR3 reads CSARDGAGLEQFF. CDR3 bases: TGCAGTGCTAGAGATGGGGCAGGGCTTGAGCAGTTCTTC.

Ten or more counts support this clonotype. The V gene is TRBV27, the J gene TRBJ1-3; D not resolved. CDR1 and CDR2 (germline): MNHEY, SMNVEV (reference sequence). V lost 2 bases to trimming and J lost 4 bases, with 9 bases between them. This CDR3 has 14 residues. Here the CDR3 reads CASSLVPYGNTIYF. CDR3 sequence (DNA): TGTGCCAGCAGTTTAGTCCCGTACGGAAACACCATATATTTT.

In its sample, this clonotype was seen many times. The genes are TRBV7-2 and TRBJ1-4; no reliable D call. This CDR3 is 14 amino acids long. The V gene's germline CDR1 is SGHTA and CDR2 FQGNSA. The V end lost 1 base, the J end lost 6 bases, and 9 bases lay between the germline ends. CDR3 protein: CASSLVNSDEKLFF. Here the CDR3 DNA reads TGTGCCAGCAGCTTAGTTAACAGTGATGAAAAACTGTTTTTT.

This clonotype was observed at least ten times. The chain recombines TRBV19 with TRBJ2-2; D is unresolved. The CDR3 has 14 amino acids. Trimming left V 7 bases short and J 1 base short, with 10 bases between. The germline V gene has CDR1 LNHDA and CDR2 SQIVND (reference sequence). The CDR3 nucleotides are TGTGCCAGTATCTTATCCGAGAACACCGGGGAGCTGTTTTTT. Amino acid sequence: CASILSENTGELFF.

This clonotype was counted only a few times. The chain combines TRBV5-4 with TRBJ1-2, with TRBD1 matching 8 bases. Trimming removed 0 bases from V and 2 bases from J; junction bases left unmatched: 6. This CDR3 has 16 residues. Germline CDR1 is SGHNT and CDR2 is YYREEE (reference sequence). CDR3 residues: CASSLDMGQANYGYTF. The CDR3 DNA is TGTGCCAGCAGCTTGGATATGGGACAGGCAAACTATGGCTACACCTTC.

This clonotype was observed many times. The V and J genes are TRBV3-1 and TRBJ1-2; the match to TRBD1 covers 8 bases. The germline V gene encodes CDR1 LGHDT and CDR2 YNNKEL (reference sequence). Trimming at V came to 4 bases and at J to 8 bases, leaving 9 bases not matched to a gene. This CDR3 region has 14 residues. The CDR3 region has the DNA TGTGCCAGCAGCCTTGACAGGGGACTTGGAGGCTACACCTTC. Residues: CASSLDRGLGGYTF. The variable domain in full, completed from reference TRBV3-1 and TRBJ1-2, reads DTAVSQTPKYLVTQMGNDKSIKCEQNLGHDTMYWYKQDSKKFLKIMFSYNNKELIINETVPNRFSPKSPDKAHLNLHINSLELGDSAVYFCASSLDRGLGGYTFGSGTRLTVV.

This clonotype was recorded many times. The chain couples TRBV27 to TRBJ1-5, with 9 bases fitting TRBD1. CDR1 MNHEY and CDR2 SMNVEV come from the germline V gene (reference sequence). This CDR3 is built from 15 residues. V gave up 0 bases and J gave up 6 bases; unmatched junction bases: 3. CDR3 residues: CASSLSGTGIQPQHF. Here the CDR3 DNA reads TGTGCCAGCAGTTTATCAGGGACAGGGATTCAGCCCCAGCATTTT.

This clonotype appeared many times. The J gene is TRBJ2-2, the V gene TRBV5-4; D might be TRBD1 (6 bases). Germline CDR1 SGHNT, CDR2 YYREEE (reference sequence). The V gene lost 4 bases and the J gene lost 6 bases, with 7 bases spanning the gap. The CDR3 has 12 amino acids. The CDR3: CASSPGAGELFF. Written as DNA, the CDR3 is TGTGCCAGCAGCCCAGGGGCCGGGGAGCTGTTTTTT.

This clonotype was counted ten times or more. The chain recombines TRBV5-6 with TRBJ2-5, with a weak D call TRBD2 (5 bases). Germline V gene data show CDR1 as SGHDT and CDR2 as YYEEEE. The CDR3 has 13 residues. V lost 2 bases to trimming and J lost 4 bases, with 9 bases between them. CDR3 amino acids: CASSFGLPETQYF. The DNA for the CDR3 is TGTGCCAGCAGCTTTGGACTCCCAGAGACCCAGTACTTC.

At least ten counts were recorded for this clonotype. This rearrangement joins TRBV7-9 to TRBJ2-3, with D perhaps TRBD2 (7 bases). V lost 5 bases and J lost 2, with 17 bases in between. The CDR3 runs 16 residues. Germline CDR1 is SEHNR and CDR2 is FQNEAQ (reference sequence). CDR3 sequence reads: CASSTIGGGSTDTQYF. For the CDR3, the DNA is TGTGCCAGCAGCACCATAGGCGGGGGCTCCACAGATACGCAGTATTTT.

This clonotype was recorded at least ten times. The CDR3 DNA sequence: TGTGCCAGCCTTAGACAGGGACGACAGACCCAGTACTTC. This gives the protein CASLRQGRQTQYF. V is TRBV18 and J is TRBJ2-5; 7 bases match TRBD1. From germline, CDR1 is KGHSH and CDR2 LQKENI. The CDR3 consists of 13 residues. V shed 8 bases and J 6 bases; nucleotides not matched to a gene: 9.